This TCR beta chain was profiled in a study of CD8+CD57+ T cells in acquired aplastic anemia. Genomic DNA, serving as template, underwent TCR beta VDJ and CDR3 profiling. TCRdb re-derived calls from the reads in MiXCR, one entry per CDR3 protein. The sample consists of around 180,000 distinct CDR3 sequences, roughly 63% of them appearing once. Trimming pared 0 bases from V and 1 base from J, leaving 7 bases between. Germline loops: CDR1 DFQATT, CDR2 SNEGSKA (reference sequence). The CDR3 consists of 14 residues. This chain uses TRBV20-1 with TRBJ1-5; D is uncertain. Sequenced sample: sorted CD4+, CD8+, or CD8+CD57+ T cells (not recorded which) from PBMCs. This TCR came from a human donor in good health. In nucleotides, the CDR3 is TGCAGTGCTAGAGAGGCGGGGAGCAATCAGCCCCAGCATTTT. The encoded protein is CSAREAGSNQPQHF.